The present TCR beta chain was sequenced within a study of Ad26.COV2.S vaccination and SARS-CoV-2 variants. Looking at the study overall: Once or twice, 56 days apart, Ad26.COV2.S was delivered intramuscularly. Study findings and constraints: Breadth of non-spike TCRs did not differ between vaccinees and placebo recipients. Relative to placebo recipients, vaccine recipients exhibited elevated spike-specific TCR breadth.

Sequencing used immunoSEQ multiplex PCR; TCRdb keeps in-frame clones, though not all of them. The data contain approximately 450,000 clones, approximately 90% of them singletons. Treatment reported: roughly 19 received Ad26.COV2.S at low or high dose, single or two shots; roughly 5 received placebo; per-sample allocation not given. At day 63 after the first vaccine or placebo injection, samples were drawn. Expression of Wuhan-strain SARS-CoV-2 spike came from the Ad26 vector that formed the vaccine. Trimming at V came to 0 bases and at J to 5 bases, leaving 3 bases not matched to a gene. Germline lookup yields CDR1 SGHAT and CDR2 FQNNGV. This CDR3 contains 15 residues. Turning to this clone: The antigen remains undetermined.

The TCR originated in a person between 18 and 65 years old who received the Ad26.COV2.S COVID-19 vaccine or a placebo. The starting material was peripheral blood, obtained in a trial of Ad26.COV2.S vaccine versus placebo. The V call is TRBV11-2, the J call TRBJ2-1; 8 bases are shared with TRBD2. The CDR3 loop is CASSLEPAGDNEQFF. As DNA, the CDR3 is TGTGCCAGCAGCTTAGAACCAGCGGGAGACAATGAGCAGTTCTTC.